This TCR beta chain was obtained from a study of cytomegalovirus exposure and HLA in healthy donors. Turning to this clone: No antigen is known for it.

This CDR3 is built from 15 residues. The V end was cut by 2 bases, the J end by 0 bases, with 8 bases between. CDR1 and CDR2 (germline): MNHEY, SVGAGI. Both 60 Vbeta primers and 13 Jbeta primers went into the PCR. The assay was immunoSEQ multiplex PCR, and TCRdb's table has in-frame clones only and misses some. Of 140,000 to 150,000 clones in the sample, 60% to 85% were seen once. Study-level points and caveats: Later analysis suggested links between common viral pathogens and several top significant clusters. The authors enumerated 164 TCR beta chains as linked to cytomegalovirus. What TCR beta sequences reportedly achieved was accurate prediction of HLA-A and HLA-B alleles in most subjects.

J is TRBJ1-3 and V is TRBV6-5; D might be TRBD1 (6 bases). Specimen: PBMCs. This receptor was identified in a man aged 25 to 40 in good health and CMV-seronegative. The CDR3 nucleotides read TGTGCCAGCAGTTACGACAGGTCCTCTGGAAACACCATATATTTT. Translated: CASSYDRSSGNTIYF.